Following are 8 T cell receptor beta chains from one sample sequenced in a study of blood T cell repertoires in COVID-19. Clones were sequenced by immunoSEQ multiplex PCR, and TCRdb holds only the in-frame ones, with some missing. The table includes approximately 300,000 clones, around 86% detected once. The sequencing sample was made of PBMCs or T cells enriched from blood (not recorded which). These receptors were taken from a man between 60 and 70 years old who had recovered from COVID-19.

The V gene is TRBV4-3, the J gene TRBJ1-1, with D hard to call. Germline V gene data show CDR1 as LGHNA and CDR2 as YSLEER. This CDR3 is 14 amino acids long. V was clipped by 3 bases and J by 1 base, with 9 bases between them. The CDR3 DNA reads as TGCGCCAGCAGCCAGACACAGAGGAACACTGAAGCTTTCTTT. Translation: CASSQTQRNTEAFF.

The gene calls are TRBV9 and TRBJ2-3; 9 positions match TRBD2. The CDR3 consists of 17 residues. Per germline, CDR1 SGDLS and CDR2 YYNGEE. V shed 0 bases and J 1 base; nucleotides not matched to a gene: 6. The CDR3 loop reads CASSVAATSGRTDTQYF. For the CDR3, the DNA is TGTGCCAGCAGCGTAGCTGCGACTAGCGGACGCACAGATACGCAGTATTTT.

This sequence joins TRBV7-2 and TRBJ2-1, with D uncertain. The CDR3 runs 13 residues. V was cut by 5 bases and J by 4 bases, with 9 bases left in between. Germline-derived CDR1 and CDR2 are SGHTA and FQGNSA. The CDR3 nucleotides read TGTGCCAGCAGCCGTAAACTTTACAATGAGCAGTTCTTC. As protein: CASSRKLYNEQFF. Complete variable domain (other parts from reference TRBV7-2 and TRBJ2-1): GAGVSQSPSNKVTEKGKDVELRCDPISGHTALYWYRQSLGQGLEFLIYFQGNSAPDKSGLPSDRFSAERTGGSVSTLTIQRTQQEDSAVYLCASSRKLYNEQFFGPGTRLTVL.

The V call is TRBV19, the J call TRBJ1-4; D is unresolved. Germline V gene sequence: CDR1 LNHDA, CDR2 SQIVND (reference sequence). The V end was cut by 5 bases, the J end by 7 bases, with 17 bases between. The CDR3 runs 15 residues. The CDR3 loop is CASSPDQFPSEKLFF. The DNA of the CDR3 is TGTGCCAGTAGTCCTGATCAGTTCCCCAGTGAAAAACTGTTTTTT.

This clone appeared a single time. The chain employs TRBV28 and TRBJ1-3; D is possibly TRBD1 (6 bases). The V and J ends lost 1 base and 3 bases respectively, with 10 bases between them. The germline V gene encodes CDR1 MDHEN and CDR2 SYDVKM. The CDR3 sequence is 15 residues long. The CDR3 is CASSLLQGHGNTIYF. In DNA, the CDR3 is TGTGCCAGCAGTTTATTGCAGGGGCATGGAAACACCATATATTTT.

The V call is TRBV27, the J call TRBJ2-2, with TRBD1 identical over 10 bases. The CDR3 is made up of 14 amino acids. V trimming: 7 bases; J trimming: 5 bases; junction bases outside the gene matches: 4. CDR1 is MNHEY and CDR2 is SMNVEV in the germline V gene (reference sequence). CDR3 sequence: CASTTGGWTGELFF. CDR3 nucleotides: TGTGCCAGCACGACAGGGGGCTGGACCGGGGAGCTGTTTTTT.

The chain links TRBV5-4 to TRBJ2-5; 7 positions match TRBD2. The V gene's germline CDR1 is SGHNT and CDR2 YYREEE (reference sequence). The CDR3 spans 14 residues. V was clipped by 0 bases and J by 5 bases; unmatched bases: 4. For the CDR3, the DNA is TGTGCCAGCAGCTTGGGACTAGCCAGGGAGACCCAGTACTTC. Amino acid sequence: CASSLGLARETQYF.

V is TRBV9 and J is TRBJ1-3, with D tentatively TRBD1 (5 bases). CDR1 and CDR2 from the germline V gene are SGDLS and YYNGEE. Trimming took off 0 bases at V and 0 bases at J, with 13 bases between the two ends. The CDR3 runs to 17 residues. The CDR3 nucleotides read TGTGCCAGCAGCGTAGGTCAGGGTCCTAGCTCTGGAAACACCATATATTTT. Its translation is CASSVGQGPSSGNTIYF.